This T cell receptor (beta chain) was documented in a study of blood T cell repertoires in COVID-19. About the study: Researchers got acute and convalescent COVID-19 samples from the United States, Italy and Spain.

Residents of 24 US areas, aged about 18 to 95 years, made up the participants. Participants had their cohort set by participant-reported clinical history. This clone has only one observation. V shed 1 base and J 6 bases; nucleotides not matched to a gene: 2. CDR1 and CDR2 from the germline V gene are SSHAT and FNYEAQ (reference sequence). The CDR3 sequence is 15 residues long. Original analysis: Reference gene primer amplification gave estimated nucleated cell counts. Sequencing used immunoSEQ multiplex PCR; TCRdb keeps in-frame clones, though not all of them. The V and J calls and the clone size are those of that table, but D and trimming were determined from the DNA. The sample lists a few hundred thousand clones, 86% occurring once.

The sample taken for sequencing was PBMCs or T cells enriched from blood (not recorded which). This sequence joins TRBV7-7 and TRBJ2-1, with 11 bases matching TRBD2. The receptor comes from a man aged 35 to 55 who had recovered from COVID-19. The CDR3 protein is CASSLVAGGANEQFF. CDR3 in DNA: TGTGCCAGCAGCTTAGTAGCGGGAGGGGCCAATGAGCAGTTCTTC.